This TCR beta chain appears in the sequencing data of a study of PD-1 blockade in classical Hodgkin lymphoma. The time point denotes: newly diagnosed, previously untreated cHL patient sample. CD4+ T cells were purified from thawed PBMCs by magnetic negative selection. Newly diagnosed, untreated classical Hodgkin lymphoma PBMCs served as comparison. Worth noting for this clone: What it recognizes is unknown.

Study observations and caveats: Underlying causes for the observed repertoire differences were not defined, possibly disease activity or prior therapy. At baseline, newly diagnosed patients reportedly showed less TCR diversity than healthy donors.

TCRdb's table, derived via immunoSEQ multiplex PCR, lists solely in-frame clones and lacks some. The sample records under 35,000 clones, 88% being singletons. CDR3 length: 14 amino acids. Trimming left V 6 bases short and J 3 bases short, with 12 bases between. Germline loops: CDR1 MNHEY, CDR2 SVGAGI. The chain employs TRBV6-5 and TRBJ1-5; D is ambiguous. The receptor was isolated from a human donor with classical Hodgkin lymphoma. Sequencing used CD4+ T cells from blood. The CDR3 here is CASSPSIFNQPQHF. The CDR3 coding sequence is TGTGCCAGCAGCCCCTCTATTTTCAATCAGCCCCAGCATTTT.